The clone carrying this TCR beta chain is a singleton in its sample. This specimen comes from a study of blood T cell repertoires in COVID-19. About the study: Donors in the United States, Italy and Spain gave samples during acute or convalescent COVID-19. Sources were T cells, B-cell-depleted T cells, or PBMCs; the material itself was cDNA or gDNA.

This CDR3 comprises 12 residues. The V end was cut by 3 bases, the J end by 6 bases, with 8 bases between. The germline V gene has CDR1 DFQATT and CDR2 SNEGSKA (reference sequence). In the original processing: Cell counts per sample came from amplifying reference gene primers. Libraries were prepared by immunoSEQ multiplex PCR; TCRdb keeps only in-frame clonotypes and omits some of them. The V and J calls and clone size are taken from that table; D and trimming were inferred from the DNA. The sample records over 60,000 clones, under 95% being singletons. This receptor was taken from an elderly woman with active or convalescent COVID-19. The rearrangement uses TRBV20-1 and TRBJ1-4; no definite D call. Sequenced material: peripheral blood. The CDR3 here is CSASRRDEKLFF. CDR3 nucleotides: TGCAGTGCTAGTAGGCGGGATGAAAAACTGTTTTTT.